These T cell receptor beta chains were read from a single sample in a study of OX40 agonist ivuxolimab in advanced cancers. Profiling relied on immunoSEQ multiplex PCR, and the TCRdb table lists in-frame clones only, not all of them. Among 100,000 to 110,000 clones listed, approximately 89% were seen once. Sequencing was performed on CD4+ or CD8+ T cells sorted from blood, taken in a trial of the OX40 agonist ivuxolimab. Receptor source: an adult with an advanced solid tumor such as melanoma, head and neck, liver or kidney cancer. The CDR3 runs from the conserved cysteine through the conserved F or W. The D gene is left open where the match is weak. The size entry is marked missing in some rows and otherwise reads once, few, many or a size class.

size	V	D	J	CDR3	DNA
.	TRBV7-8	.	TRBJ2-2	CASSFGDRNTGELFF	TGTGCCAGCAGCTTCGGTGACAGGAACACCGGGGAGCTGTTTTTT
.	TRBV30	TRBD1	TRBJ1-2	CAWKWGRGSIGYTF	TGTGCCTGGAAATGGGGCAGGGGGTCGATTGGCTACACCTTC
.	TRBV30	.	TRBJ1-5	CAWSGEGTRHQPQHF	TGTGCCTGGAGTGGAGAGGGCACACGGCATCAGCCCCAGCATTTT
.	TRBV18	TRBD1	TRBJ2-7	CASSPGTGNEQYF	TGTGCCAGCTCACCGGGGACAGGGAACGAGCAGTACTTC
.	TRBV30	TRBD1	TRBJ1-6	CAWRADRGNSPLHF	TGTGCCTGGAGGGCTGACAGGGGCAATTCACCCCTCCACTTT
.	TRBV5-6	.	TRBJ2-7	CASSLFQSTYEQYF	TGTGCCAGCAGCTTGTTCCAGTCCACATACGAGCAGTACTTC
.	TRBV19	.	TRBJ2-5	CASSRMRQETQYF	TGTGCCAGTAGCAGGATGCGGCAAGAGACCCAGTACTTC
once	TRBV5-6	.	TRBJ2-7	CASSFSGSYEQYF	TGTGCCAGCAGCTTTTCAGGGTCTTACGAGCAGTACTTC
.	TRBV19	.	TRBJ1-1	CASSILGAEAFF	TGTGCCAGTAGTATATTAGGGGCTGAAGCTTTCTTT
.	TRBV5-1	.	TRBJ2-2	CASSPREARVGELFF	TGCGCCAGCAGCCCCAGGGAGGCGCGGGTCGGGGAGCTGTTTTTT
.	TRBV4-2	TRBD2	TRBJ2-3	CASSRGEGPDTQYF	TGTGCCAGCAGCCGGGGGGAGGGCCCAGATACGCAGTATTTT
.	TRBV5-1	.	TRBJ2-5	CASSIYQWPYQETQYF	TGCGCCAGCAGCATTTATCAATGGCCTTACCAAGAGACCCAGTACTTC
.	TRBV11-2	TRBD1	TRBJ2-7	CASSLELGGHYEQYF	TGTGCCAGCAGCTTAGAGTTAGGGGGCCACTACGAGCAGTACTTC
.	TRBV14	.	TRBJ2-7	CASSQDYEQYF	TGTGCCAGCAGCCAGGACTACGAGCAGTACTTC
.	TRBV5-1	.	TRBJ2-7	CASSLHPQGEGLRGEQYF	TGCGCCAGCAGCCTCCATCCACAGGGGGAGGGCCTAAGAGGCGAGCAGTACTTC
.	TRBV6-1	TRBD1	TRBJ1-5	CASSWTGGQDQPQHF	TGTGCCAGCAGTTGGACAGGGGGCCAGGACCAGCCCCAGCATTTT
.	TRBV7-2	TRBD1	TRBJ1-2	CASSRDSNYGYTF	TGTGCCAGCAGCCGGGACAGTAACTATGGCTACACCTTC
.	TRBV7-9	.	TRBJ2-7	CASSSGQGGIDEQYF	TGTGCCAGCAGCTCCGGACAGGGAGGGATCGACGAGCAGTACTTC
.	TRBV19	.	TRBJ2-1	CASRVGGPYNEQFF	TGTGCCAGTAGAGTAGGGGGGCCCTACAATGAGCAGTTCTTC
.	TRBV5-1	.	TRBJ1-5	CASSLSPGLDQPQHF	TGCGCCAGCAGCTTGTCCCCAGGGTTGGATCAGCCCCAGCATTTT
.	TRBV27	TRBD1	TRBJ2-1	CASSPPGGGRGIF	TGTGCCAGCAGTCCCCCAGGGGGCGGAAGAGGAATCTTC
.	TRBV6-1	.	TRBJ2-7	CASSHVGRGNEQYF	TGTGCCAGCAGCCATGTGGGGCGCGGAAACGAGCAGTACTTC
.	TRBV7-9	TRBD2	TRBJ2-7	CASTRLAGVGEQYF	TGTGCCAGCACCCGACTAGCGGGAGTGGGCGAGCAGTACTTC
.	TRBV7-3	TRBD1	TRBJ2-5	CASSLRGGRETQYF	TGTGCCAGCAGCTTACGAGGGGGCAGAGAGACCCAGTACTTC
.	TRBV7-3	.	TRBJ2-1	CASSLSSGTYNEQFF	TGTGCCAGCAGCTTAAGCAGCGGCACCTACAATGAGCAGTTCTTC
.	TRBV27	TRBD2	TRBJ2-1	CASSPSGSSYNEQFF	TGTGCCAGCAGTCCTAGCGGTAGCTCCTACAATGAGCAGTTCTTC
once	TRBV7-3	.	TRBJ1-5	CASSLGAGQPQHF	TGTGCCAGCAGCCTAGGCGCAGGACAGCCCCAGCATTTT
.	TRBV19	.	TRBJ1-1	CASKSPGTEAFF	TGTGCCAGTAAAAGCCCGGGAACTGAAGCTTTCTTT
few	TRBV25-1	.	TRBJ2-7	CASTGSYEQYF	TGTGCCAGCACAGGGTCCTACGAGCAGTACTTC
.	TRBV15	.	TRBJ1-1	CATSRETRNTEAFF	TGTGCCACCAGCAGAGAGACACGGAACACTGAAGCTTTCTTT
.	TRBV4-2	TRBD1	TRBJ1-3	CASSPSYPGQGRPGNTIYF	TGTGCCAGCAGCCCCTCATACCCCGGACAGGGAAGGCCTGGAAACACCATATATTTT
.	TRBV19	TRBD2	TRBJ2-3	CASSMAQRDTDTQYF	TGTGCCAGTAGTATGGCCCAGCGGGACACAGATACGCAGTATTTT
.	TRBV30	TRBD2	TRBJ2-3	CAWTRRPSGRATTDTQYF	TGTGCCTGGACCAGGCGCCCTAGCGGGAGGGCGACCACAGATACGCAGTATTTT
.	TRBV28	.	TRBJ1-2	CASGGAGRGSYGYTF	TGTGCCAGCGGGGGGGCAGGCAGGGGTAGCTATGGCTACACCTTC
.	TRBV2	.	TRBJ1-2	CASSRQDNYGYTF	TGTGCCAGCAGCCGACAGGATAACTATGGCTACACCTTC
.	TRBV5-1	TRBD2	TRBJ2-2	CASSPLAGVTTNTGELFF	TGCGCCAGCAGCCCACTAGCGGGAGTAACGACGAACACCGGGGAGCTGTTTTTT
.	TRBV5-1	.	TRBJ2-7	CASGRDPLFNEQYF	TGCGCCAGCGGCCGGGACCCTTTGTTCAACGAGCAGTACTTC
.	TRBV18	.	TRBJ1-1	CASSPPGGEAFF	TGTGCCAGCTCACCACCAGGGGGAGAAGCTTTCTTT
.	TRBV6-1	.	TRBJ1-2	CASSSTAFYGYTF	TGTGCCAGCAGTTCGACAGCCTTCTATGGCTACACCTTC
few	TRBV7-6	.	TRBJ2-5	CASRPLTGVGETQYF	TGTGCCAGCAGACCCCTGACGGGGGTAGGGGAGACCCAGTACTTC
once	TRBV7-2	.	TRBJ1-2	CASSSDPTATTVYGYTF	TGTGCCAGCAGCTCTGATCCAACAGCCACGACGGTTTATGGCTACACCTTC
.	TRBV29-1	.	TRBJ2-7	CSVGTVYEQYF	TGCAGCGTTGGAACAGTATACGAGCAGTACTTC
.	TRBV19	TRBD1	TRBJ2-1	CASSSHNRGNPGNEQFF	TGTGCCAGTAGTAGCCACAACAGGGGGAACCCGGGGAATGAGCAGTTCTTC
.	TRBV5-1	.	TRBJ1-4	CASSLLNGVNEKLFF	TGCGCCAGCAGCTTGTTGAACGGGGTTAATGAAAAACTGTTTTTT
.	TRBV5-1	TRBD2	TRBJ2-1	CASSLLTSGGTSEQFF	TGCGCCAGCAGCCTGCTGACTAGCGGGGGGACGAGTGAGCAGTTCTTC
.	TRBV5-4	.	TRBJ2-2	CASSLAGGMNTGELFF	TGTGCCAGCAGCTTGGCGGGGGGCATGAACACCGGGGAGCTGTTTTTT
.	TRBV10-1	.	TRBJ2-2	CASSTLDGTGELFF	TGCGCCAGCAGTACTTTGGACGGGACCGGGGAGCTGTTTTTT
.	TRBV28	.	TRBJ2-3	CASRIGRRVGTQYF	TGTGCCAGCAGAATAGGACGCCGGGTTGGTACGCAGTATTTT
.	TRBV27	.	TRBJ2-2	CASSLGSLLRAGELFF	TGTGCCAGCAGTTTGGGGAGTTTATTGCGCGCCGGGGAGCTGTTTTTT
.	TRBV5-4	.	TRBJ1-1	CASRVGVAPNTEAFF	TGTGCCAGCAGGGTGGGGGTGGCCCCGAACACTGAAGCTTTCTTT
.	TRBV6-1	TRBD1	TRBJ1-1	CASKATGEGAEAFF	TGTGCCAGCAAAGCGACAGGGGAAGGGGCTGAAGCTTTCTTT